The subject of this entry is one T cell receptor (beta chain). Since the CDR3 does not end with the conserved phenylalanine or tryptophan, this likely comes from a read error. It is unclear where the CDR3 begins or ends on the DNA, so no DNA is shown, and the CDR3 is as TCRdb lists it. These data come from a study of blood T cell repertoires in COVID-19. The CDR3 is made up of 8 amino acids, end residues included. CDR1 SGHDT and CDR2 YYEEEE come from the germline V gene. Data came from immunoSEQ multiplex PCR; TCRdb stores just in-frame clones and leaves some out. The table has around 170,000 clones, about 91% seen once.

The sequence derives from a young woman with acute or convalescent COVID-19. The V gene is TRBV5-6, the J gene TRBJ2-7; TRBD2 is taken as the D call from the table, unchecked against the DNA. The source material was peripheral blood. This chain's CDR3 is CASSLLDS.